Listed here is a single TCR beta chain. Its antigen is unidentified. This CDR3 region has 14 residues. V trimming: 6 bases; J trimming: 6 bases; junction bases outside the gene matches: 8. The germline V gene has CDR1 SGHAT and CDR2 FQNNGV. The data stem from a study of CD8 T cells in Susac syndrome. Study details: Active disease was present in about 6 of the sequenced Susac syndrome patients, whereas under 10 of them were in remission.

Study-level findings and limits: Clonal expansion involving Susac CD8+ cells peaked in TEMRA cells and active patients.

cDNA came from roughly 0.5 to 1 ug RNA primed by random hexamers. The amplification used immunoSEQ multiplex PCR on TCR beta CDR3; it spanned 54 Vbeta and 13 Jbeta. TCRdb re-called the immunoSEQ multiplex PCR reads through MiXCR, storing one row per CDR3 protein. Of approximately 190,000 distinct CDR3 sequences listed, approximately 95% are singletons. Specimen: CD8+ T cells from PBMCs. This chain uses TRBV11-2 with TRBJ2-1, with 7 nucleotides matching TRBD2. The sequence came from a human donor with Susac syndrome. The CDR3 nucleotides read TGTGCCAGCAGAGTGGGGGGGAGCGGCAATGAGCAGTTCTTC. As protein: CASRVGGSGNEQFF.